This passage covers 32 T cell receptor beta chains from one sample sequenced in a study of post-analysis software for immune sequencing data. Study results and limitations: About 5 TRBV segments occurring more often in patients than controls included TRBV5-6, TRBV5-1 and TRBV20-1.

These receptors have no identified antigens. Unique molecular identifiers were carried by the TCR beta cDNA libraries. From the PCR reads, TCRdb called clonotypes with MiXCR, one entry per CDR3 protein. The table has about 770,000 distinct CDR3 sequences, roughly 46% seen once. Source material: blood. The receptors derive from a girl aged 10 to 17 with multiple sclerosis.

V and J are TRBV6-5 and TRBJ2-7; D not certain. CDR1 is MNHEY and CDR2 is SVGAGI in the germline V gene. Trimming stripped 4 bases from V and 2 bases from J, with 12 bases between. The CDR3 consists of 14 residues. Here the CDR3 reads CASSSGWMPYEQYF. The CDR3 DNA sequence: TGTGCCAGCAGTTCAGGTTGGATGCCCTACGAGCAGTACTTC.

This clonotype was seen a handful of times. The J gene is TRBJ2-3, the V gene TRBV7-9; D is ambiguous. This CDR3 contains 14 residues. Germline CDR1 SEHNR, CDR2 FQNEAQ (reference sequence). The ends were cut back, 1 base at V and 6 bases at J, with 11 bases in the middle. The CDR3 nucleotides are TGTGCCAGCAGCTTAGACGTTGCTCGGGATACGCAGTATTTT. It yields the protein CASSLDVARDTQYF.

The J gene is TRBJ2-5, the V gene TRBV18; D may correspond to TRBD1 or TRBD2 (5 bases each). The end of the DNA aligns better with TRBJ2-7, so the J call may be wrong. The length of the CDR3 is 14 residues. CDR1 and CDR2 from the germline V gene are KGHSH and LQKENI. CDR3 sequence: CASSRDGSDYEQYF. The DNA for the CDR3 is TGTGCCAGCTCACGGGACGGCAGTGACTACGAGCAGTACTTC.

V usage is TRBV29-1 and J usage is TRBJ2-1, with D perhaps matching TRBD1 (6 bases). CDR1 and CDR2 (germline): SQVTM, ANQGSEA. This CDR3 has 13 amino acids. Trimming left V 7 bases short and J 9 bases short, with 19 bases between. The CDR3 region is CSAGTSADGEQFF. The CDR3 nucleotides are TGCAGCGCCGGGACATCCGCGGACGGTGAGCAGTTCTTC.

The chain carries TRBV6-1 and TRBJ2-2; TRBD1 agrees at 8 bases. The junction had 9 bases not matched to a gene; V was cut back by 5 bases and J by 1 base. The CDR3 spans 17 residues. Germline CDR1 is MNHNS and CDR2 is SASEGT. The CDR3 sequence: CASSLGSGTGNTGELFF. The DNA for the CDR3 is TGTGCCAGCAGTCTCGGATCCGGGACAGGGAACACCGGGGAGCTGTTTTTT.

This clonotype was counted a few times. The V call is TRBV20-1, the J call TRBJ2-5; 9 bases map to TRBD2. V dropped 3 bases and J dropped 4; count of bases not matched to a gene: 9. This CDR3 contains 15 residues. Germline V gene data show CDR1 as DFQATT and CDR2 as SNEGSKA (reference sequence). The CDR3 DNA sequence: TGCAGTGCTAGGAACCCGCTAGCGGGGTTAGAGACCCAGTACTTC. It specifies CSARNPLAGLETQYF.

The J gene is TRBJ2-4, the V gene TRBV20-1; D may be TRBD2 (6 bases). The assigned J gene may be wrong: the sequence end matches TRBJ2-7 better. Germline V lookup: CDR1 DFQATT, CDR2 SNEGSKA (reference sequence). CDR3 length equals 12 residues. The CDR3 DNA is TGCAGTGCTAATCCGGGGGTTAACGAGCAGTACTTC. This translates into CSANPGVNEQYF.

This clonotype has only one observation. The rearrangement joins TRBV2 to TRBJ2-5; D is unclear. V dropped 2 bases and J dropped 9 bases, with 13 bases sitting between them. The CDR3 has 13 amino acids. Germline V gives CDR1 SNHLY, CDR2 FYNNEI. The DNA of the CDR3 is TGTGCCAGCAGTGAACTGAAGGGTGGGGCCCAGTACTTC. Protein: CASSELKGGAQYF.

This clonotype was observed a handful of times. The chain has TRBV3-1 and TRBJ1-2, with no clear D. Looked up from germline, CDR1 is LGHDT and CDR2 is YNNKEL (reference sequence). The CDR3 is made up of 13 amino acids. Deletions cut 4 bases from V and 4 bases from J, with 10 bases between. The CDR3 bases are TGTGCCAGCAGCCCACGCCGGGGCTATGGCTACACCTTC. Protein: CASSPRRGYGYTF.

This clonotype was recorded only once. V gene TRBV4-3 combines with J gene TRBJ2-7; TRBD2 aligns across 7 bases. The germline V gene has CDR1 LGHNA and CDR2 YSLEER. V shed 8 bases, J shed 8 bases, and the junction held 9 bases outside the gene matches. The CDR3 is 12 amino acids. The CDR3, as DNA: TGCGCCAGCGCGGGAGAGGACCGCAAGCAGTACTTC. Translating it yields CASAGEDRKQYF.

This clonotype showed up just a few times. The genes are TRBV12-3 or TRBV12-4 and TRBJ2-4; D remains unclear. This CDR3 has 13 amino acids. Trimming removed 6 bases from V and 0 bases from J, with 6 bases in between. The chain's CDR3 is CASSYGAKNIQYF. The CDR3 bases are TGTGCCAGCAGCTACGGAGCCAAAAACATTCAGTACTTC.

A few counts support this clonotype. The chain carries TRBV5-6 and TRBJ2-1; 16 positions match TRBD2. CDR3 length: 15 residues. Germline V gene data show CDR1 as SGHDT and CDR2 as YYEEEE. Trimming at V came to 7 bases and at J to 5 bases, leaving 3 bases not matched to a gene. CDR3 sequence: CASGTSGRGDNEQFF. Written as DNA, the CDR3 is TGTGCCAGCGGGACTAGCGGGAGGGGGGACAATGAGCAGTTCTTC.

This clonotype was recorded a few times. This rearrangement joins TRBV4-1 to TRBJ2-4; TRBD2 matches 10 bases. The end of the DNA is better explained by TRBJ2-7, so the J call may be wrong. The CDR3 is 19 amino acids. In germline, CDR1 is MGHRA, CDR2 YSYEKL. CDR3 residues: CASSQDRSASGRGAYEQYF. The CDR3, as DNA: TGCGCCAGCAGCCAAGATCGCTCGGCTAGCGGGAGAGGGGCCTACGAGCAGTACTTC.

This clonotype was picked up a small number of times. The CDR3 nucleotides are TGCAGTGCTGGCCAACGGGGCGCTGGATACGAGCAGTACTTC. This codes for CSAGQRGAGYEQYF. This chain links TRBV20-1 with TRBJ2-7, with D perhaps matching TRBD1 or TRBD2 (5 bases each). CDR1 is DFQATT and CDR2 is SNEGSKA in the germline V gene (reference sequence). V was clipped by 5 bases and J by 4 bases, with 18 bases between them. The CDR3 is 14 amino acids.

This chain links TRBV5-1 with TRBJ2-7; possible D gene TRBD1, 6 bases. V was cut by 1 base and J by 5 bases, with 10 bases left in between. The V gene's germline CDR1 is SGHRS and CDR2 YFSETQ. CDR3 length: 13 residues. DNA of the CDR3: TGCGCCAGCAGCTTGACAGGGACCCACGAGCAGTACTTC. Its protein is CASSLTGTHEQYF.

CDR3 region: CASSQDRLAGVGNEQFF. CDR3 nucleotide sequence: TGCGCCAGCAGCCAAGATCGCCTAGCGGGAGTTGGCAATGAGCAGTTCTTC. The chain employs TRBV4-1 and TRBJ2-1, with 10 nucleotides matching TRBD2. Trimming at V came to 0 bases and at J to 6 bases, leaving 8 bases not matched to a gene. This CDR3 comprises 17 residues. CDR1 is MGHRA, CDR2 YSYEKL, per germline.

This clonotype was counted at least ten times. The chain couples TRBV7-9 to TRBJ1-1; a weak D match, TRBD1 (5 bases). The CDR3 sequence is 12 residues long. Deletions cut 6 bases from V and 5 bases from J, with 10 bases between. The germline V gene has CDR1 SEHNR and CDR2 FQNEAQ (reference sequence). CDR3 nucleotide sequence: TGTGCCAGCAGTCCGCGGGGGACTGAAGCTTTCTTT. It is translated as CASSPRGTEAFF. Drawing the rest from reference TRBV7-9 and TRBJ1-1, the complete variable domain is DTGVSQNPRHKITKRGQNVTFRCDPISEHNRLYWYRQTLGQGPEFLTYFQNEAQLEKSRLLSDRFSAERPKGSFSTLEIQRTEQGDSAMYLCASSPRGTEAFFGQGTRLTVV.

V gene TRBV2 combines with J gene TRBJ2-7; 9 nucleotides match TRBD2. Germline CDR1 reads SNHLY; CDR2 reads FYNNEI. J lost 6 bases, V lost 8 bases, and 5 bases had no gene match. The CDR3 length is 12 residues. CDR3: CASGVAGVEQYF. CDR3 DNA: TGTGCCAGCGGAGTAGCGGGAGTCGAGCAGTACTTC. The complete variable domain, with remaining parts taken from reference TRBV2 and TRBJ2-7, reads EPEVTQTPSHQVTQMGQEVILRCVPISNHLYFYWYRQILGQKVEFLVSFYNNEISEKSEIFDDQFSVERPDGSNFTLKIRSTKLEDSAMYFCASGVAGVEQYFGPGTRLTVT.

The chain's CDR3 is CASSFSGTGGRETQYF. CDR3 coding DNA: TGCGCCAGCAGCTTTTCCGGGACAGGGGGCCGAGAGACCCAGTACTTC. The chain recombines TRBV5-1 with TRBJ2-5; 12 bases match TRBD1. This CDR3 has 16 residues. The germline V gene encodes CDR1 SGHRS and CDR2 YFSETQ. V shed 2 bases, J shed 4 bases, and the junction held 6 bases outside the gene matches.

This clonotype was detected only a few times. The CDR3 coding sequence is TGCAGCGTGAACACAGATACGCAGTATTTT. Residues: CSVNTDTQYF. The chain employs TRBV29-1 and TRBJ2-3, with unresolved D. V lost 6 bases and J lost 2, with 3 bases in between. The CDR3 is 10 amino acids. In germline, CDR1 is SQVTM, CDR2 ANQGSEA.

This rearrangement joins TRBV20-1 to TRBJ1-2; D is unclear. There are 14 residues in the CDR3. Germline values: CDR1 DFQATT, CDR2 SNEGSKA (reference sequence). Trimming cost V 0 bases and J 9 bases, with 17 bases left between them. CDR3 sequence: CSARDSGSTSSYTF. CDR3 DNA sequence: TGCAGTGCTAGAGATTCGGGGAGTACAAGCAGCTACACCTTC.

V is TRBV10-3 and J is TRBJ2-7; 7 bases match TRBD2. There are 15 residues in the CDR3. The junction had 7 bases not matched to a gene; V was cut back by 3 bases and J by 2 bases. CDR1 and CDR2 (germline): ENHRY, SYGVKD. CDR3 region: CAISDGGSDTYEQYF. As DNA, the CDR3 is TGTGCCATCAGTGACGGGGGGAGTGACACCTACGAGCAGTACTTC.

The rearrangement joins TRBV12-3 or TRBV12-4 to TRBJ1-1; D uncertain. There are 12 residues in the CDR3. The V and J ends lost 7 bases and 5 bases respectively, with 11 bases between them. This CDR3 is CASTSGYTEAFF. The CDR3 DNA follows: TGTGCCAGCACCTCGGGGTATACTGAAGCTTTCTTT.

The rearrangement uses TRBV6-1 and TRBJ1-1; D not certain. The CDR3 extends over 16 amino acids. The germline CDR1 and CDR2 sequences are MNHNS and SASEGT. The V end was cut by 4 bases, the J end by 4 bases, with 19 bases between. CDR3 sequence: CASSGRLRLDGTEAFF. The CDR3 nucleotides are TGTGCCAGCAGTGGAAGACTCCGACTAGACGGCACTGAAGCTTTCTTT.

This chain joins TRBV6-5 and TRBJ1-2; a possible D gene is TRBD1 (6 bases). Germline V gene sequence: CDR1 MNHEY, CDR2 SVGAGI. The CDR3 loop spans 15 amino acids. V lost 5 bases and J 4 bases, leaving 17 bases between the germline ends. CDR3 sequence reads: CASSRDIGDFYGYTF. CDR3 DNA sequence: TGTGCCAGCAGTAGGGACATAGGGGATTTCTATGGCTACACCTTC.

J is TRBJ1-6 and V is TRBV12-3 or TRBV12-4; D perhaps matches TRBD1 (6 bases). Trimming shortened V by 5 bases and J by 10 bases, and 15 bases separated the two germline ends. The CDR3 is 14 residues long. The CDR3 loop reads CASSDPGQRSPLHF. The CDR3 DNA follows: TGTGCCAGCAGTGATCCGGGACAAAGATCACCCCTCCACTTT.

There are a few counts of this clonotype. The J gene is TRBJ2-6, the V gene TRBV9; D gene ambiguous. The CDR3 runs to 16 residues. Germline V gene data show CDR1 as SGDLS and CDR2 as YYNGEE. Trimming pared 4 bases from V and 4 bases from J, leaving 15 bases between. DNA for the CDR3: TGTGCCAGCAGCATACCACTATCTGGGGGGGCCAACGTCCTGACTTTC. Translated: CASSIPLSGGANVLTF.

The chain couples TRBV12-3 or TRBV12-4 to TRBJ1-2; D gene ambiguous. CDR3 length: 15 amino acids. Trimming shortened V by 1 base and J by 0 bases, and 9 bases separated the two germline ends. In nucleotides, the CDR3 is TGTGCCAGCAGTTTAGGACGGCGAACTAACTATGGCTACACCTTC. As protein: CASSLGRRTNYGYTF.

V is TRBV5-1 and J is TRBJ1-2; no firm D call. Trimming left V 4 bases short and J 0 bases short, with 10 bases between. The germline gives CDR1 SGHRS, CDR2 YFSETQ. The CDR3 extends over 14 amino acids. The CDR3 loop reads CASSRRAANYGYTF. CDR3 in DNA: TGCGCCAGCAGCAGGCGGGCGGCTAACTATGGCTACACCTTC.

This clonotype has more than one count but fewer than ten. The chain recombines TRBV5-5 with TRBJ2-1, with no clear D. The CDR3 is 11 residues long. V lost 7 bases, J lost 9 bases, and 11 bases lay in between. Germline V gene sequence: CDR1 SGHKS, CDR2 YYEKEE (reference sequence). DNA of the CDR3: TGTGCCAGCGCGGCGGTCAGTGAGCAGTTCTTC. Its protein product is CASAAVSEQFF.

The rearrangement joins TRBV5-1 to TRBJ2-3, with 9 nucleotides matching TRBD2. This CDR3 has 19 amino acids. Germline V gene data show CDR1 as SGHRS and CDR2 as YFSETQ. With 4 bases clipped from V and 2 bases from J, the junction kept 17 bases outside the gene matches. Here the CDR3 DNA reads TGCGCCAGCAGCAGATCGGGGAATAGCGGGAGTAAAACCACAGATACGCAGTATTTT. Translating it yields CASSRSGNSGSKTTDTQYF.

The chain uses TRBV29-1 and TRBJ2-1; TRBD2 matches at 9 bases. Germline V lookup: CDR1 SQVTM, CDR2 ANQGSEA. The V and J ends lost 2 bases and 0 bases, in that order; junction bases with no gene match: 5. CDR3 size: 16 residues. CDR3 coding DNA: TGCAGCGTTGAAAGTGGTAGCGGGAGCTCCTACAATGAGCAGTTCTTC. The encoded protein is CSVESGSGSSYNEQFF.